Described below is a single T cell receptor (beta chain) sequence and its context. Its specificity is not known. TCRdb re-derived calls from the 5' RACE reads in MiXCR, one entry per CDR3 protein. Among hundreds of thousands of distinct CDR3 sequences listed, over 8.5% were seen once. This record belongs to a study of identical twins. CDR1 is SNHLY, CDR2 FYNNEI, per germline. Losses at the gene ends were 7 bases for V and 2 bases for J; bases not matched to a gene: 7. This CDR3 spans 16 amino acids. Healthy Caucasians were all of the donors. Findings and caveats of the study: Diverse VJ usage suggested most zero-insertion clonotypes were not invariant T cells.

These sequences were also reported in another study, on yellow fever vaccine responses in identical twins.

The sequence was collected from a woman under 30 in good health. V gene TRBV2 combines with J gene TRBJ2-1, with TRBD2 matching 11 bases. Sequencing was performed on PBMCs. CDR3 DNA: TGTGCCAGCACATCTAGCGGGGGGACCACCTACAATGAGCAGTTCTTC. Translating gives CASTSSGGTTYNEQFF.